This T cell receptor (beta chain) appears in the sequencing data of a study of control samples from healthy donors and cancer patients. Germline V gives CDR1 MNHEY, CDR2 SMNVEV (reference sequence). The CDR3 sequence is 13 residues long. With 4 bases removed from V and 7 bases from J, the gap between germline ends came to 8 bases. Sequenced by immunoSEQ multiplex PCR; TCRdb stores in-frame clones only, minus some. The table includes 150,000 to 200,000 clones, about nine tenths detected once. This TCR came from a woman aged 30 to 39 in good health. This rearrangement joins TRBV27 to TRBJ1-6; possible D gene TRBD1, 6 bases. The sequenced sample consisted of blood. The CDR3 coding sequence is TGTGCCAGCAGTTCTAGGGGGAATTCACCCCTCCACTTT. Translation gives CASSSRGNSPLHF.